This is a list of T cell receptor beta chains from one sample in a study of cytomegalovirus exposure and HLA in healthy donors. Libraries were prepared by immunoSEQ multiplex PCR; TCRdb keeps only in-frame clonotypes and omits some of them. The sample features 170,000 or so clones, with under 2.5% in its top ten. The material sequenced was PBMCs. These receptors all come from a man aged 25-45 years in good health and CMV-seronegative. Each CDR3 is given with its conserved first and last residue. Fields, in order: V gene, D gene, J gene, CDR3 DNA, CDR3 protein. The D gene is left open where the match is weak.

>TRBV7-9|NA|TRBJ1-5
TGTGCCAGCAGCCTTGGACTACCTAATCAGCCCCAGCATTTT
CASSLGLPNQPQHF
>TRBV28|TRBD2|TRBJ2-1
TGTGCCAGCAGGTTTAGCGGGAGGGTGCTTAACAATGAGCAGTTCTTC
CASRFSGRVLNNEQFF
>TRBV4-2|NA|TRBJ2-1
TGTGCCAGCAGCCAAGATGGGCCCGTCAGGCTCTTC
CASSQDGPVRLF
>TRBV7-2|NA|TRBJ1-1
TGTGCCAGCAGTCCCCACAGGACGAACACTGAAGCTTTCTTT
CASSPHRTNTEAFF
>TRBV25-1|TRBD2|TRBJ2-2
TGTGCCAGCAGTGATCGCGGGAGGGGAAACACCGGGGAGCTGTTTTTT
CASSDRGRGNTGELFF
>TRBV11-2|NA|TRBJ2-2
TGTGCCAGCAGCTCTAACACCGGGGAGCTGTTTTTT
CASSSNTGELFF
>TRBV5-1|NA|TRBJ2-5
TGCGCCAGCCATACGGGAGTTTCGTTCGGGGAGACCCAGTACTTC
CASHTGVSFGETQYF
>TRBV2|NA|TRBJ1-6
TGTGCCAGCAGTGAACAAGAGACAGGTTTTTATTCACCCCTCCACTTT
CASSEQETGFYSPLHF
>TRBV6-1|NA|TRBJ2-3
TGTGCCAGCAGTGAAGCCTGGCGGGTTGGCACAGATACGCAGTATTTT
CASSEAWRVGTDTQYF
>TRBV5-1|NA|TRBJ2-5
TGCGCCAGCAGCTTGGGCAGGGTGGTGGAGACCCAGTACTTC
CASSLGRVVETQYF
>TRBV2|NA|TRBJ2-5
TGTGCCAGCAGACAGGGTTTCTCAGAGACCCAGTACTTC
CASRQGFSETQYF
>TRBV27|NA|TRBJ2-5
TGTGCCAGCAGCGGACAACTGGGGGAGACCCAGTACTTC
CASSGQLGETQYF
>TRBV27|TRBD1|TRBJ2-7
TGTGCCAGCAGCTTGGACAGGGCAAGATTAGGCGAGCAGTACTTC
CASSLDRARLGEQYF
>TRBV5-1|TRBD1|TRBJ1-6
TGCGCCAGCAGCTTGGCACCCGGACAGGGACATTCACCCCTCCACTTT
CASSLAPGQGHSPLHF
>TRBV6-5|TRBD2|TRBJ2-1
TGTGCCAGCAGTTACTGGGGGGGATCCTACAATGAGCAGTTCTTC
CASSYWGGSYNEQFF
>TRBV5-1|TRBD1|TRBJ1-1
TGCGCCAGCAGCTTACAGGGGGACACTGAAGCTTTCTTT
CASSLQGDTEAFF
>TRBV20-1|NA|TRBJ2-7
TGCAGTGCCAAGGGGTACGAGCAGTACTTC
CSAKGYEQYF
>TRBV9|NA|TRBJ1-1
TGTGCCAGCAGCGTAGCTACGACAGTCATGAACACTGAAGCTTTCTTT
CASSVATTVMNTEAFF
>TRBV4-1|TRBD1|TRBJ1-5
TGCGCCAGCAGCCACCCCAGGGGGGCCCTCAGCGGACAGCCCCAGCATTTT
CASSHPRGALSGQPQHF
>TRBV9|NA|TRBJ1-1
TGTGCCAGTAGGGGGAACACTGAAGCTTTCTTT
CASRGNTEAFF
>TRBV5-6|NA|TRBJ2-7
TGTGCCAGCAGCTTAGGGCAGGGTAGGTACGAGCAGTACTTC
CASSLGQGRYEQYF
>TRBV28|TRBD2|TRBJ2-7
TGTGCCAGCAGTCCCGAAGGACTAGCTGTTATCTACGAGCAGTACTTC
CASSPEGLAVIYEQYF
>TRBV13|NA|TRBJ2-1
TGTGCCAGCAGCTTAAGGGGCGGACCAGAGCGCAAATACAATGAGCAGTTCTTC
CASSLRGGPERKYNEQFF
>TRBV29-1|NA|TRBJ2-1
TGCAGCGCGAGAGGTGGGGGGAAAACCTACAATGAGCAGTTCTTC
CSARGGGKTYNEQFF
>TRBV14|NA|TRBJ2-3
TGTGCCAGCAGCCAAAATCGTCGGGAAACGCAGTATTTT
CASSQNRRETQYF